This T cell receptor beta chain is from a study of Graves' ophthalmopathy and Graves' hyperthyroidism. Those donors who had ophthalmopathy presented with moderate-to-severe activity, a CAS of ≥3, a NOSPECS of ≥4 and a duration under 3 months. Other autoimmune diseases, uncontrolled infections, pregnancy or lactation ruled patients out of participation. PBMCs came from less than 13 ml of fresh peripheral blood. The authors amplified TCR beta CDR3 regions from RNA transcripts. HTBI primers were used in a first-round RT-PCR, which preceded a second-round multiplex PCR. MiXCR, run by TCRdb on the multiplex PCR reads, gives a single entry per CDR3 protein. The sample records about 40,000 distinct CDR3 sequences, under 65% being singletons. V gave up 3 bases and J gave up 7 bases, with 6 bases separating them. Germline lookup yields CDR1 MRHNA and CDR2 SNTAGT. The CDR3 contains 12 residues.

The material sequenced was peripheral blood. This TCR came from an adult man with Graves' ophthalmopathy. The chain joins TRBV6-4 to TRBJ2-2, with a tentative D call TRBD2 (6 bases). CDR3 protein: CASSETSGELFF. The CDR3 DNA reads as TGTGCCAGCAGTGAGACTAGCGGGGAGCTGTTTTTT.